This is a list of T cell receptor beta chains from one sample in a study of CD4+ T cells in melanoma. TCRdb keeps only in-frame clones here, not all; method: immunoSEQ multiplex PCR. The sample gives 5,500 to 6,500 clones, just over 65% of which show up once; approximately 25% is in the top ten. The sequenced sample was cells from a culture (not recorded whether cultured in vitro). These receptors came from a human donor with melanoma. The conserved cysteine and the conserved F or W are not part of the CDR3 here.

TRBJ2-5 | TRBV27 | ASSSDGRGQGRETQY
TRBJ1-1 | TRBV5-6 | ASSSPFDRGRVEAF
TRBJ1-1 | TRBV5-1 | ASSSRAGTILNTEAF
TRBJ1-1 | TRBV5-1 | ASSLRTDTEAF
TRBJ1-1 | TRBV28 | ASSATGTGPTEAF
TRBJ2-2 | TRBV2 | ASTLAGGYTGELF
TRBJ1-4 | TRBV4-3 | ASSQGGSTNEKLF
TRBJ2-7 | TRBV29-1 | SVDGTGTATYEQY
TRBJ2-3 | TRBV7-3 | ASSPGTGLADTQY
TRBJ1-1 | TRBV11-2 | ASSLSGTLNTEAF
TRBJ2-7 | TRBV4-1 | ASSQDDGGTYEQY
TRBJ2-7 | TRBV5-4 | ASSPNKRSYEQY
TRBJ1-4 | TRBV18 | ASSPGEKLF
TRBJ2-5 | TRBV7-9 | ASTTGPGQETQY
TRBJ2-2 | TRBV19 | ASSIYGGDTGELF
TRBJ1-2 | TRBV3-1/TRBV3-2 | ASSRGDTYGYT
TRBJ1-2 | TRBV6-5 | ASSYTRGGRRYGYT